These T cell receptor beta chains were read from a single sample in a study of cytomegalovirus exposure and HLA in healthy donors. Assay: immunoSEQ multiplex PCR; the TCRdb copy retains only in-frame clones and omits some. The data contain more than 95,000 clones, around 94% of them singletons. The sequenced material came from PBMCs. These receptors were obtained from a woman aged 18-30 years in good health and CMV-seronegative. CDR3s include the opening cysteine and the closing phenylalanine or tryptophan. D genes are given only for firm matches. Clone sizes are given selectively: once, few, many, or a class where the clone is expanded.

DNA	CDR3	V	size	D	length	J
TGTGCCAGCAGGATCACAAGGGACACTCCCTACTACGAGCAGTACTTC	CASRITRDTPYYEQYF	TRBV27	once	NA	16	TRBJ2-7
TGCGCCAGCAGCCGAGATACTATCTACGAGCAGTACTTC	CASSRDTIYEQYF	TRBV4-1	NA	NA	13	TRBJ2-7
TGTGCCACCAGCAGAACCACCAACATAAATCAGCCCCAGCATTTT	CATSRTTNINQPQHF	TRBV15	NA	NA	15	TRBJ1-5
TGTGCCAGCAGCTTAGTGGGCTTGGGCGTTGGGGCCAACGTCCTGACTTTC	CASSLVGLGVGANVLTF	TRBV11-2	once	NA	17	TRBJ2-6
TGTGCCAGCAGTTACGCTTTACAGGGTCAGCCCCAGCATTTT	CASSYALQGQPQHF	TRBV6-5	NA	NA	14	TRBJ1-5
TGTGCCACCAGCAGCCGCGCCCCGGGGAGCTCCTACAATGAGCAGTTCTTC	CATSSRAPGSSYNEQFF	TRBV15	NA	NA	17	TRBJ2-1
TGCGCCAGCAGCATAATTGCTACAGCAGACACTGAAGCTTTCTTT	CASSIIATADTEAFF	TRBV5-1	NA	NA	15	TRBJ1-1
TGTGCCAGCAGTTACTCAGCGGGAGGCTCCTACGAGCAGTACTTC	CASSYSAGGSYEQYF	TRBV6-5	NA	TRBD2	15	TRBJ2-7
TGTGCCAGTAGATCGTTTGGGGGGGGGACTGAAGCTTTCTTT	CASRSFGGGTEAFF	TRBV19	NA	NA	14	TRBJ1-1
TGTGCCAGCAGCCCCCGGGTAGGTTGGTTCTTC	CASSPRVGWFF	TRBV6-5	NA	NA	11	TRBJ2-1
TGTGCCAGCAGTTTGACCGGGACAGGACACTACGAGCAGTACTTC	CASSLTGTGHYEQYF	TRBV27	NA	TRBD1	15	TRBJ2-7
TGTGCCAGCAGTTCCGGGACAGCTAGGCACGAGCAGTACTTC	CASSSGTARHEQYF	TRBV28	NA	TRBD1	14	TRBJ2-7
TGTGCCAGCAGCTTTTCCGGCACAGATACGCAGTATTTT	CASSFSGTDTQYF	TRBV7-7	once	NA	13	TRBJ2-3
TGCGCCAGCAGCTTGGCCGGCAGGGAATACGAGCAGTACTTC	CASSLAGREYEQYF	TRBV5-1	NA	NA	14	TRBJ2-7
TGCGCCAGCAGCTTGGAACGACAGGGGAGCTCTGGGGCCAACGTCCTGACTTTC	CASSLERQGSSGANVLTF	TRBV5-1	NA	TRBD1	18	TRBJ2-6
TGTGCCAGCAGCTTGGACATATTCGGGCCCCAGCATTTT	CASSLDIFGPQHF	TRBV7-2	NA	NA	13	TRBJ1-5
TGTGCCAGCAGCCGAGCTGCAACTAATGAAAAACTGTTTTTT	CASSRAATNEKLFF	TRBV7-9	NA	NA	14	TRBJ1-4